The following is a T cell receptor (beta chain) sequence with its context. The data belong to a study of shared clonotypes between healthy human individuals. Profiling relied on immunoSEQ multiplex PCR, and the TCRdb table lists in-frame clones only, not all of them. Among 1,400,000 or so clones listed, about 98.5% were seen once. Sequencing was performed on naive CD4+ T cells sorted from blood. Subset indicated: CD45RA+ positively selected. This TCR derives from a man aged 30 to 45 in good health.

In DNA form, the CDR3 reads TGTGCCAGCAGCTTAAACAGCTTTCAGCCCCAGCATTTT. Translating it yields CASSLNSFQPQHF. The rearrangement links TRBV7-2 to TRBJ1-5, with D uncertain. Between the trimmed V and J ends, which lost 2 bases and 6 bases, there was a span of 8 bases. Looked up from germline, CDR1 is SGHTA and CDR2 is FQGNSA. The CDR3 loop spans 13 amino acids.